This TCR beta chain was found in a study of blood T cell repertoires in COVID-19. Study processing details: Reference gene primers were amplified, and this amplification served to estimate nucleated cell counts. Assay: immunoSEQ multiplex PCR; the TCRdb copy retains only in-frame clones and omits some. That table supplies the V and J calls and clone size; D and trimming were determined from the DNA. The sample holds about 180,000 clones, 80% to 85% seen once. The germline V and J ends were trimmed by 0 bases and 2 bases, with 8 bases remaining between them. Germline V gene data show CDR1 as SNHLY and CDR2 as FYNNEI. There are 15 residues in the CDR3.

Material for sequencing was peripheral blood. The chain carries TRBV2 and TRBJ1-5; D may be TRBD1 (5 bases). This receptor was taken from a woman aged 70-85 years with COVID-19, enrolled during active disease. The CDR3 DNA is TGTGCCAGCAGTGAAGCGGGGGGAGGCAATCAGCCCCAGCATTTT. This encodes CASSEAGGGNQPQHF.